The clone carrying this TCR beta chain was seen a few times. Its antigen is not known. The ends were cut back, 2 bases at V and 5 bases at J, with 13 bases in the middle. The CDR3 is 15 amino acids. Germline V gives CDR1 ENHRY, CDR2 SYGVKD. The data were obtained in a study of blood T cells in healthy people across ages. General study points: Diversity estimated from one million T cells was considered an underestimate. The recorded TCR beta diversity per million T cells decreased in a roughly linear manner with age. TCR beta diversity tracked closely with naive T cell percentage.

Sample-barcoded 5' priming and a J-beta primer mix drove a second PCR of roughly 6 to 12 cycles. TCRdb re-derived calls from the 5' RACE reads in MiXCR, one entry per CDR3 protein. Of about 720,000 distinct CDR3 sequences in the sample, around 25% were seen once. This same sample was also part of a study on T cells of mothers and their children. As reported in that work: A few mothers and their six children, all healthy Caucasians, donated.

V and J are TRBV10-3 and TRBJ2-1; a possible D gene is TRBD2 (6 bases). The sample comprised blood. This TCR derives from a boy between 10 and 17 years old in good health. The CDR3 is CAISEGWREDNEQFF. The CDR3, as DNA: TGTGCCATCAGTGAGGGGTGGCGGGAAGACAATGAGCAGTTCTTC.